This T cell receptor (beta chain) stems from a study of immune evolution from preneoplasia to lung adenocarcinoma. Notes on the study in general: Later-stage lesions seemingly showed higher T cell density and diversity than normal lung.

The protocol was immunoSEQ multiplex PCR, while the TCRdb copy is restricted to in-frame clones and leaves out a portion. Counted here are roughly 5,000 clones, about three quarters occurring once; the ten biggest clones make up about 11%. About this clone itself: What it binds is not known.

This CDR3 has 15 residues. Germline V lookup: CDR1 MDHEN, CDR2 SYDVKM. V was shortened by 5 bases and J by 9 bases, with 22 bases between the two germline ends. This receptor was obtained from a person aged 60 to 85 with lung adenocarcinoma. What was sequenced was FFPE minimally invasive lung adenocarcinoma tissue. V usage is TRBV28 and J usage is TRBJ1-2; TRBD1 might be the D (5 bases). In nucleotides, the CDR3 is TGTGCCAGCAGTATCAGGGTTGACGAATTTATTCGCTACACCTTC. Translating it yields CASSIRVDEFIRYTF.